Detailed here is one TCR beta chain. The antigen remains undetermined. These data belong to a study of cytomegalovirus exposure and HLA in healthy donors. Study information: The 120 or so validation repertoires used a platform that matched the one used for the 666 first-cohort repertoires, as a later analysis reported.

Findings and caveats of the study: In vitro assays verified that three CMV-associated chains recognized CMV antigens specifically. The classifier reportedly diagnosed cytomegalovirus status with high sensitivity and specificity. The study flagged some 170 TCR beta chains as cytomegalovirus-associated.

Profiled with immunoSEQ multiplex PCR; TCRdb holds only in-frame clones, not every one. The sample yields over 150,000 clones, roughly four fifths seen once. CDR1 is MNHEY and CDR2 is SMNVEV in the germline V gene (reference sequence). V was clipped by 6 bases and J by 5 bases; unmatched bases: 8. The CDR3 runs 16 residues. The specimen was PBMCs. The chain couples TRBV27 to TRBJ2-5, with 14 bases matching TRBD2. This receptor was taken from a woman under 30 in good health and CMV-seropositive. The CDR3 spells CASRQGTSGGPETQYF. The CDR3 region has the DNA TGTGCCAGCAGGCAAGGGACTAGCGGGGGCCCGGAGACCCAGTACTTC.